This T cell receptor beta chain is from a study of monozygotic twins with inflammatory bowel disease. TCR libraries were prepared from around 3.5 ug total RNA each. TCRdb re-called the 5' RACE reads and catalogs CDR3 proteins one per entry, DNA excluded. This sample's clone table lists some 400,000 distinct CDR3 sequences. There are 15 residues in the CDR3. From germline, CDR1 is KGHSH and CDR2 LQKENI. This sequence originates from a human donor with ulcerative colitis or Crohn's disease, or a healthy co-twin of an affected twin (not recorded which). This sequence joins TRBV18 and TRBJ1-3. The sample taken for sequencing was blood. CDR3 sequence reads: CASSPSQGPGNTIYF.